This TCR beta chain originates from a study of cytomegalovirus exposure and HLA in healthy donors. For this clone: The CDR3 end shows no conserved phenylalanine or tryptophan, and so a read error is likely.

From germline, CDR1 is SEHNR and CDR2 FQNEAQ (reference sequence). This CDR3 has 16 residues. V dropped 5 bases and J dropped 3; count of bases not matched to a gene: 8. Amplification used 60 Vbeta primers and 13 Jbeta primers. TCRdb's table, derived via immunoSEQ multiplex PCR, lists solely in-frame clones and lacks some. The table shows roughly 80,000 clones, with approximately 80% occurring only once. Sequences were obtained from PBMCs. The chain carries TRBV7-9 and TRBJ1-4; 8 bases are a match to TRBD1. This receptor was taken from a man in his forties in good health and CMV-seronegative. DNA for the CDR3: TGTGCCAGCAGCGCAACGGGACAGGTATCTAATGAAAAACTGTTTTGT. It encodes CASSATGQVSNEKLFC.